The 27 T cell receptor beta chains below come from one sample, sequenced in a study of beta chain features in type 1 diabetes. Every bit of the isolated RNA underwent reverse transcription, so sequencing read expressed TCRB transcripts. Produced via immunoSEQ multiplex PCR; TCRdb's table is partial and in-frame only. Of some 350,000 clones in the sample, around an eighth were seen once. Study results and limitations: Among patients with Type 1 diabetes, TCRB CDR3s were moderately but significantly shorter in every one of the four CD4+ subsets.

No antigens are known for them. The source material was naive CD4+ T cells from blood. The receptor set was obtained from a woman aged 18-29 years with type 1 diabetes.

The chain is built from TRBV27 and TRBJ1-5, with 10 nucleotides matching TRBD1. The V segment lost 5 bases and the J segment 3 bases; nucleotides outside the gene matches: 4. Germline V gene data show CDR1 as MNHEY and CDR2 as SMNVEV (reference sequence). The CDR3 extends over 15 amino acids. The CDR3 loop is CASSRQGANNQPQHF. Here the CDR3 DNA reads TGTGCCAGCAGTCGACAGGGGGCCAACAATCAGCCCCAGCATTTT.

A few counts support this clone. The rearrangement joins TRBV28 to TRBJ2-2; a possible D gene is TRBD2 (6 bases). The CDR3 sequence is 15 residues long. Trimming removed 3 bases from V and 6 bases from J, with 14 bases in between. CDR1 is MDHEN and CDR2 is SYDVKM in the germline V gene. CDR3 in amino acids: CASSLGPRRAGELFF. CDR3 DNA: TGTGCCAGCAGTTTGGGGCCAAGGAGGGCCGGGGAGCTGTTTTTT.

This clone was seen a few times. V gene TRBV18 combines with J gene TRBJ2-1; TRBD2 aligns across 9 bases. Germline V lookup: CDR1 KGHSH, CDR2 LQKENI. J was trimmed by 4 bases and V by 10 bases; bases with no gene match: 8. CDR3 size: 14 residues. The CDR3: CANRLADSYNEQFF. In DNA form, the CDR3 reads TGTGCCAACAGACTAGCGGATTCTTACAATGAGCAGTTCTTC.

This chain links TRBV7-6 with TRBJ2-5; D is unresolved. Trimming took off 2 bases at V and 5 bases at J, with 15 bases between the two ends. Germline assignment: CDR1 SGHVS and CDR2 FNYEAQ. The CDR3 loop spans 15 amino acids. CDR3 residues: CASSLSSQRMETQYF. The CDR3 nucleotides are TGTGCCAGCAGCTTAAGTAGCCAGCGCATGGAGACCCAGTACTTC.

This clone was recorded a few times. The V gene is TRBV18, the J gene TRBJ1-1, with 9 bases lining up with TRBD1. V gave up 5 bases and J gave up 0 bases; unmatched junction bases: 4. From germline, CDR1 is KGHSH and CDR2 LQKENI. This CDR3 contains 15 residues. CDR3 region: CASSGDRVLNTEAFF. CDR3 DNA sequence: TGTGCCAGCTCAGGGGACAGGGTTCTGAACACTGAAGCTTTCTTT.

This chain joins TRBV6-7 and TRBJ2-1, with D uncertain. TRBV6-7 is treated as an ORF (open reading frame) with a function not yet certain. The CDR3 has 16 amino acids. Trimming removed 0 bases from V and 0 bases from J, with 9 bases in between. The chain's CDR3 is CASSYSAPFSYNEQFF. DNA of the CDR3: TGTGCCAGCAGTTACTCGGCCCCGTTCTCCTACAATGAGCAGTTCTTC.

This chain uses TRBV30 with TRBJ2-3; 8 bases are shared with TRBD2. Losses at the gene ends were 3 bases for V and 1 base for J; bases not matched to a gene: 3. This CDR3 has 14 residues. Germline lookup yields CDR1 GTSNPN and CDR2 SVGIG (reference sequence). The CDR3 DNA follows: TGTGCCTGGAGCATCGGGGGGGGCACAGATACGCAGTATTTT. Encoded protein: CAWSIGGGTDTQYF.

The chain couples TRBV28 to TRBJ2-7; D gene ambiguous. Trimming stripped 10 bases from V and 3 bases from J, with 13 bases between. Germline CDR1 and CDR2: MDHEN and SYDVKM. The CDR3 is made up of 12 amino acids. CDR3: CATKARNYEQYF. In nucleotides, the CDR3 is TGTGCCACTAAGGCTAGAAACTACGAGCAGTACTTC.

The J gene is TRBJ2-5, the V gene TRBV28; D not certain. CDR3 length: 13 residues. The V end was cut by 8 bases, the J end by 4 bases, with 14 bases between. Germline V gene lookup returns CDR1 MDHEN and CDR2 SYDVKM. The CDR3 sequence is CASRSRARETQYF. DNA for the CDR3: TGTGCCAGCCGTTCCCGAGCTCGAGAGACCCAGTACTTC.

This clone was seen only a few times. The chain recombines TRBV5-1 with TRBJ2-1; 7 nucleotides match TRBD2. The CDR3 totals 16 residues. CDR1 is SGHRS, CDR2 YFSETQ, per germline. The ends lost 0 bases at V and 9 bases at J; junction bases unmatched: 12. CDR3 in DNA: TGCGCCAGCAGCTTGGGGAGCGGGATCGATCGGGGTGAGCAGTTCTTC. Translation gives CASSLGSGIDRGEQFF.

J is TRBJ2-5 and V is TRBV10-3, with a tentative D call TRBD1 (5 bases). This CDR3 contains 13 residues. Deletions cut 7 bases from V and 5 bases from J, with 14 bases between. Germline values: CDR1 ENHRY, CDR2 SYGVKD. The CDR3 bases are TGTGCCATCACCCAGGGCGTTGGGGAGACCCAGTACTTC. It is translated as CAITQGVGETQYF.

This chain connects TRBV30 to TRBJ2-4, with a possible D match to TRBD1 (6 bases). Germline V gives CDR1 GTSNPN, CDR2 SVGIG (reference sequence). Deletions cut 7 bases from V and 4 bases from J, with 11 bases between. This CDR3 has 12 amino acids. CDR3 region: CAFDRSKNIQYF. The CDR3 DNA reads as TGTGCCTTCGACAGGTCAAAAAACATTCAGTACTTC.

The chain recombines TRBV6-1 with TRBJ2-3, with a tentative D call TRBD2 (7 bases). V was trimmed by 6 bases and J by 2 bases, leaving 12 bases between them. The CDR3 runs 14 residues. Germline V CDR1 and CDR2: MNHNS, SASEGT. The CDR3 region is CASSKGGATDTQYF. The CDR3, as DNA: TGTGCCAGCAGCAAAGGGGGGGCCACAGATACGCAGTATTTT.

J is TRBJ1-5 and V is TRBV7-2; TRBD1 aligns across 8 bases. With 1 base clipped from V and 6 bases from J, the junction kept 5 bases outside the gene matches. The CDR3 runs 15 residues. The germline CDR1 and CDR2 sequences are SGHTA and FQGNSA. The CDR3 is CASSLEQGGSQPQHF. The CDR3 DNA follows: TGTGCCAGCAGCTTAGAACAGGGGGGGAGTCAGCCCCAGCATTTT.

The chain links TRBV7-9 to TRBJ2-1, with TRBD2 matching 7 bases. The trim removed 6 bases at V and 3 bases at J, leaving 5 bases unmatched. CDR3 length equals 14 residues. Germline values: CDR1 SEHNR, CDR2 FQNEAQ (reference sequence). The CDR3 sequence: CASRPSGIYNEQFF. The CDR3 nucleotides read TGTGCCAGCAGACCGAGCGGGATCTACAATGAGCAGTTCTTC.

Only a few counts were recorded for this clone. The chain carries TRBV18 and TRBJ2-7, with TRBD2 matching over 7 bases. CDR1 is KGHSH, CDR2 LQKENI, per germline. This CDR3 is built from 14 residues. V shed 4 bases, J shed 1 base, and the junction held 4 bases outside the gene matches. Written as DNA, the CDR3 is TGTGCCAGCTCACGGCTGGGACTATCCTACGAGCAGTACTTC. Translating gives CASSRLGLSYEQYF.

This clone showed up just a few times. V usage is TRBV7-3 and J usage is TRBJ2-1, with TRBD1 as a possible D gene (6 bases). Germline V CDR1 and CDR2: SGHTA, FQGTGA. This CDR3 is 13 amino acids long. V was cut by 5 bases and J by 5 bases, with 10 bases left in between. The CDR3 DNA reads TGTGCCAGCAGCAAAGGACAGAACAATGAGCAGTTCTTC. This encodes CASSKGQNNEQFF.

This clone was counted a few times. This chain uses TRBV4-3 with TRBJ1-3; 7 bases are shared with TRBD1. V trimming: 1 base; J trimming: 3 bases; junction bases outside the gene matches: 6. CDR1 LGHNA and CDR2 YSLEER come from the germline V gene. This CDR3 is built from 16 residues. CDR3 protein: CASSQGTGDGGNTIYF. As DNA, the CDR3 is TGCGCCAGCAGCCAAGGGACAGGTGACGGTGGAAACACCATATATTTT.

This chain joins TRBV29-1 and TRBJ2-2, with TRBD2 matching 12 bases. Per germline, CDR1 SQVTM and CDR2 ANQGSEA. The V and J ends lost 4 bases and 6 bases, in that order; junction bases with no gene match: 9. This CDR3 comprises 16 residues. The chain's CDR3 is CSVVGLAGRRSGELFF. The CDR3 region has the DNA TGCAGCGTTGTAGGACTAGCGGGGCGAAGGTCCGGGGAGCTGTTTTTT.

The CDR3 DNA follows: TGTGCCAGCAGCTTGAGTCGCGGGGGGGGGAACCAAGAGACCCAGTACTTC. Translation gives CASSLSRGGGNQETQYF. The V and J genes are TRBV5-4 and TRBJ2-5, with 9 positions matching TRBD2. The CDR3 loop spans 17 amino acids. With V trimmed by 1 base and J by 0 bases, 7 bases remained unmatched. Germline V gene data show CDR1 as SGHNT and CDR2 as YYREEE (reference sequence).

This clone was seen a few times. V usage is TRBV5-1 and J usage is TRBJ2-5; TRBD1 aligns across 11 bases. The V segment lost 4 bases and the J segment 5 bases; nucleotides outside the gene matches: 7. Germline V gene sequence: CDR1 SGHRS, CDR2 YFSETQ. The CDR3 length is 15 residues. For the CDR3, the DNA is TGCGCCAGCAGCCCACGGACAGGGGGCAGGGAGACCCAGTACTTC. It yields the protein CASSPRTGGRETQYF.

The rearrangement joins TRBV27 to TRBJ2-1; 8 bases fit TRBD2. Germline values: CDR1 MNHEY, CDR2 SMNVEV (reference sequence). Losses at the gene ends were 5 bases for V and 2 bases for J; bases not matched to a gene: 8. The CDR3 runs 16 residues. The CDR3 loop is CASSPKSGRAYNEQFF. CDR3 in DNA: TGTGCCAGCAGTCCAAAAAGCGGGAGAGCCTACAATGAGCAGTTCTTC.

The rearrangement uses TRBV13 and TRBJ1-4; the D gene is possibly TRBD1 (6 bases). This CDR3 comprises 15 residues. Trimming pared 7 bases from V and 7 bases from J, leaving 19 bases between. Germline assignment: CDR1 PRHDT and CDR2 FYEKMQ (reference sequence). CDR3 amino acids: CASNHRQDVSEKLFF. In nucleotides, the CDR3 is TGTGCCAGCAACCACCGACAGGACGTGAGTGAAAAACTGTTTTTT.

The rearrangement joins TRBV29-1 to TRBJ1-2; 10 nucleotides align to TRBD1. CDR3 size: 13 residues. The germline CDR1 and CDR2 sequences are SQVTM and ANQGSEA. V lost 6 bases and J lost 6; bases outside the gene matches: 7. CDR3 residues: CSVTTGGADGYTF. The DNA for the CDR3 is TGCAGCGTCACGACAGGGGGCGCCGATGGCTACACCTTC.

The V gene is TRBV4-3, the J gene TRBJ1-5, with D tentatively TRBD1 (5 bases). CDR1 is LGHNA, CDR2 YSLEER, per germline. The CDR3 is made up of 16 amino acids. Trimming pared 0 bases from V and 2 bases from J, leaving 11 bases between. The CDR3 reads CASSQEGGAGNQPQHF. The DNA of the CDR3 is TGCGCCAGCAGCCAAGAGGGCGGGGCGGGCAATCAGCCCCAGCATTTT.

This clone was detected a few times. The chain is built from TRBV11-2 and TRBJ2-7; weak D call: TRBD1 (5 bases). This CDR3 has 14 amino acids. Germline V gene sequence: CDR1 SGHAT, CDR2 FQNNGV. Trimming left V 1 base short and J 7 bases short, with 14 bases between. CDR3 bases: TGTGCCAGCAGCTTAGGGACACCCATGGGGGAGCAGTACTTC. It translates to CASSLGTPMGEQYF. The full variable domain, rest sourced from reference TRBV11-2 and TRBJ2-7, is EAGVAQSPRYKIIEKRQSVAFWCNPISGHATLYWYQQILGQGPKLLIQFQNNGVVDDSQLPKDRFSAERLKGVDSTLKIQPAKLEDSAVYLCASSLGTPMGEQYFGPGTRLTVT.

V gene TRBV5-4 combines with J gene TRBJ1-4, with a possible D match to TRBD1 (5 bases). This CDR3 comprises 16 residues. V shed 4 bases and J shed 1 base, with 14 bases lying between them. Germline V gene lookup returns CDR1 SGHNT and CDR2 YYREEE (reference sequence). The CDR3 nucleotides read TGTGCCAGCAGCCGACAGCTAGGCGGAACTAATGAAAAACTGTTTTTT. It codes for CASSRQLGGTNEKLFF. Looking up the rest from reference TRBV5-4 and TRBJ1-4 gives the full variable domain: ETGVTQSPTHLIKTRGQQVTLRCSSQSGHNTVSWYQQALGQGPQFIFQYYREEENGRGNFPPRFSGLQFPNYSSELNVNALELDDSALYLCASSRQLGGTNEKLFFGSGTQLSVL.